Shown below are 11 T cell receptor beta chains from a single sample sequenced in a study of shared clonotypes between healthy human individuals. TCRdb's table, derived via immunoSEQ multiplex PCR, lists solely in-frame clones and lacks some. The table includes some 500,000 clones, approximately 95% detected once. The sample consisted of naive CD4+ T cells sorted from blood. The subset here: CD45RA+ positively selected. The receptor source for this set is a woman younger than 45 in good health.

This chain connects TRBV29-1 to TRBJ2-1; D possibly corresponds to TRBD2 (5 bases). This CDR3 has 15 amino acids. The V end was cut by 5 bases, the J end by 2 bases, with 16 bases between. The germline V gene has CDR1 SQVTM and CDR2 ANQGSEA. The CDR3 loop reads CSVPLYEGAYNEQFF. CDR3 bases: TGCAGCGTTCCCCTGTACGAGGGAGCCTACAATGAGCAGTTCTTC.

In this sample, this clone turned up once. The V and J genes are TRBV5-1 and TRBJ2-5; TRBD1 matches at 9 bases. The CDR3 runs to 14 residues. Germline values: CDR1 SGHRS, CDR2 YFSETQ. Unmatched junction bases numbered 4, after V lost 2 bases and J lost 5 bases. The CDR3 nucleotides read TGCGCCAGCAGCTTAACAGGGGGCGAGGAGACCCAGTACTTC. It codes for CASSLTGGEETQYF.

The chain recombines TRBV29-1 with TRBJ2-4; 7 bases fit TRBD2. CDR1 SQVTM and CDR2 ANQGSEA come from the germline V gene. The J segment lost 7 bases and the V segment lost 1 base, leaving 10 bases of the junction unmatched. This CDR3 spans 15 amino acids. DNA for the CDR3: TGCAGCGTTGAAGTGTTAGCGGGTCTTGGGAACATTCAGTACTTC. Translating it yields CSVEVLAGLGNIQYF.

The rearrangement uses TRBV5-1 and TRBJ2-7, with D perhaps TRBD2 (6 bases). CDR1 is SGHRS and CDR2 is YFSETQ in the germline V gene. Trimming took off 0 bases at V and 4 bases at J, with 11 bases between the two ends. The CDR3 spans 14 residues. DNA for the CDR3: TGCGCCAGCAGCTTGGAAACAGGAGGGTACGAGCAGTACTTC. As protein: CASSLETGGYEQYF.

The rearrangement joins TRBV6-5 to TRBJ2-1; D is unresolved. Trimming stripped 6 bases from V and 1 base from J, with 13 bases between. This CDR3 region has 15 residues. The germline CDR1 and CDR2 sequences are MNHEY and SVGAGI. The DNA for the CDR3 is TGTGCCAGCAGACGACGTCAGTCGTCCTACAATGAGCAGTTCTTC. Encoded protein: CASRRRQSSYNEQFF.

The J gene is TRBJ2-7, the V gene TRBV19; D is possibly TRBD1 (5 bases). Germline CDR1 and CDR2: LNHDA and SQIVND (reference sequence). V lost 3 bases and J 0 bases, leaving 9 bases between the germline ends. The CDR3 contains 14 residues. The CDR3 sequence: CASSIPGISYEQYF. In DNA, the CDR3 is TGTGCCAGTAGTATTCCAGGGATCTCCTACGAGCAGTACTTC.

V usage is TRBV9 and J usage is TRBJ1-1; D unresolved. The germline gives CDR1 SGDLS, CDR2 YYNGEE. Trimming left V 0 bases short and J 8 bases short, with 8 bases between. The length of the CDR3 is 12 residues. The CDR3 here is CASSVAQEEAFF. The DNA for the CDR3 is TGTGCCAGCAGCGTAGCGCAGGAGGAAGCTTTCTTT.

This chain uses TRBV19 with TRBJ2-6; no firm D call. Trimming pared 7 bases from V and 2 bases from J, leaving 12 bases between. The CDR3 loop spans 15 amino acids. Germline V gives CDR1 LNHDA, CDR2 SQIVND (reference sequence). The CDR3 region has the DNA TGTGCCAGTATCCTAACAGCACCTGGGGCCAACGTCCTGACTTTC. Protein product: CASILTAPGANVLTF.

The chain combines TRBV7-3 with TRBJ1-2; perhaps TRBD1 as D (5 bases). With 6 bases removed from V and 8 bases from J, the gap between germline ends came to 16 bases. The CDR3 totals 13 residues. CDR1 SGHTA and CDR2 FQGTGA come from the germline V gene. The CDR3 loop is CASSQGPGDGYTF. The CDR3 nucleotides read TGTGCCAGCAGTCAAGGGCCCGGGGACGGCTACACCTTC.

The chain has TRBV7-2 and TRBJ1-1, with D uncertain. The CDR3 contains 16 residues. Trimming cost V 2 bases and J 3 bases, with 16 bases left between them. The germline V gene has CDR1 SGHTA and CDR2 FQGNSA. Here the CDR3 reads CASSLRPRGLDTEAFF. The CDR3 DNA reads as TGTGCCAGCAGCTTACGCCCGCGGGGTTTGGACACTGAAGCTTTCTTT.

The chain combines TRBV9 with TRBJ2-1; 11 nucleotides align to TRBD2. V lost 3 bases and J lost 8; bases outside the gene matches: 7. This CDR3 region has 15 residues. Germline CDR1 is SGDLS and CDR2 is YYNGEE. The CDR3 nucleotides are TGTGCCAGCAGCGGAACTAGCGGGAGAGTCGATGAGCAGTTCTTC. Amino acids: CASSGTSGRVDEQFF.